The rows below give T cell receptor beta chains drawn from one sample of a study of early T cells in non-severe SARS-CoV-2 infection. TCRdb processed the 5' RACE reads anew with MiXCR; each CDR3 protein has one entry. The data contain 45,000 to 60,000 distinct CDR3 sequences, 10% of them seen just once; the ten biggest clones take up 4.5%. The source material was whole blood. All receptors come from an adult who was a healthcare worker with PCR-confirmed SARS-CoV-2 infection or an uninfected control (not recorded which). Each CDR3 is given with its conserved first and last residue. The order of the fields is J gene, V gene, clone size, D gene, CDR3 protein, CDR3 DNA. D genes are given only for firm matches. Clone sizes are given selectively: once, few, many, or a class where the clone is expanded.

j_gene: TRBJ1-3
v_gene: TRBV20-1
abundance: .
d_gene: .
CDR3aa: CSASRDGSWTIYF
CDR3nt: TGCAGTGCTAGCCGGGACGGGAGCTGGACCATATATTTT

j_gene: TRBJ2-7
v_gene: TRBV7-3
abundance: many
d_gene: TRBD2
CDR3aa: CASSLSRTSGSYEQYF
CDR3nt: TGTGCCAGCAGCTTATCCCGGACTAGCGGCTCCTACGAGCAGTACTTC

j_gene: TRBJ2-7
v_gene: TRBV5-6
abundance: many
d_gene: TRBD1
CDR3aa: CASSSTGASYEQYF
CDR3nt: TGTGCCAGCAGCTCTACAGGGGCCTCCTACGAGCAGTACTTC

j_gene: TRBJ2-3
v_gene: TRBV9
abundance: many
d_gene: .
CDR3aa: CASSVVGQASTDTQYF
CDR3nt: TGTGCCAGCAGCGTAGTAGGACAAGCTAGCACAGATACGCAGTATTTT

j_gene: TRBJ2-3
v_gene: TRBV7-6
abundance: few
d_gene: .
CDR3aa: CASSLGPGGRRDTQYF
CDR3nt: TGTGCCAGCAGCTTAGGTCCCGGGGGGCGCAGGGATACGCAGTATTTT

j_gene: TRBJ1-2
v_gene: TRBV29-1
abundance: many
d_gene: .
CDR3aa: CSVEGNNYGYTF
CDR3nt: TGCAGCGTTGAAGGCAATAACTATGGCTACACCTTC

j_gene: TRBJ2-1
v_gene: TRBV4-3
abundance: .
d_gene: TRBD2
CDR3aa: CASSQGLAVYNEQFF
CDR3nt: TGCGCCAGCAGCCAAGGGCTAGCGGTTTACAATGAGCAGTTCTTC

j_gene: TRBJ1-2
v_gene: TRBV20-1
abundance: many
d_gene: TRBD1
CDR3aa: CSARDRLNYGYTF
CDR3nt: TGCAGTGCTCGGGACAGACTTAACTATGGCTACACCTTC

j_gene: TRBJ1-5
v_gene: TRBV12-3/TRBV12-4
abundance: .
d_gene: TRBD1
CDR3aa: CASSLRGWTGGHQPQHF
CDR3nt: TGTGCCAGCAGTTTAAGGGGATGGACAGGGGGACATCAGCCCCAGCATTTT

j_gene: TRBJ2-1
v_gene: TRBV12-5
abundance: few
d_gene: .
CDR3aa: CASGPDSHNEQFF
CDR3nt: TGTGCTAGTGGCCCGGACAGTCACAATGAGCAGTTCTTC

j_gene: TRBJ2-1
v_gene: TRBV6-2/TRBV6-3
abundance: few
d_gene: .
CDR3aa: CASADSYNEQFF
CDR3nt: TGTGCCAGCGCGGACTCGTACAATGAGCAGTTCTTC

j_gene: TRBJ2-7
v_gene: TRBV10-2
abundance: .
d_gene: .
CDR3aa: CASTLAAGKSFGQYF
CDR3nt: TGCGCCAGCACTCTCGCGGCGGGGAAAAGTTTTGGGCAGTACTTC

j_gene: TRBJ1-5
v_gene: TRBV5-1
abundance: .
d_gene: .
CDR3aa: CASSPLAGSNQPQHF
CDR3nt: TGCGCCAGCAGCCCCCTCGCGGGGAGCAATCAGCCCCAGCATTTT

j_gene: TRBJ2-1
v_gene: TRBV5-1
abundance: many
d_gene: TRBD2
CDR3aa: CASSRKSGGTYNEQFF
CDR3nt: TGCGCCAGCAGCAGAAAAAGCGGGGGGACCTACAATGAGCAGTTCTTC

j_gene: TRBJ2-5
v_gene: TRBV11-2
abundance: .
d_gene: TRBD2
CDR3aa: CASSFVIAGAAETQYF
CDR3nt: TGTGCCAGCAGCTTTGTGATAGCGGGGGCGGCAGAGACCCAGTACTTC

j_gene: TRBJ1-1
v_gene: TRBV11-3
abundance: few
d_gene: .
CDR3aa: CASSSRTVNTEAFF
CDR3nt: TGTGCCAGCAGCTCGCGTACGGTCAACACTGAAGCTTTCTTT

j_gene: TRBJ2-4
v_gene: TRBV15
abundance: many
d_gene: TRBD2
CDR3aa: CATSSATSGRTKNIQYF
CDR3nt: TGTGCCACCAGCTCCGCGACTAGCGGGAGAACCAAAAACATTCAGTACTTC